A selection of T cell receptor beta chains follows, all from one sample in a study of regulatory T cells in long-lasting Graves disease. MiXCR, run by TCRdb on the multiplex PCR reads, gives a single entry per CDR3 protein. The sample lists 300,000 to 350,000 distinct CDR3 sequences, around 20% occurring once. The source material was peripheral blood mononuclear cells (PBMCs), sampled when the disease was refractory, from a patient treated with antithyroid drugs. These receptors originate from a female donor with Graves disease. Each CDR3 is given with its conserved first and last residue. The order of the fields is V gene, J gene, clone size, D gene, CDR3 protein, CDR3 DNA. A D gene is named only where the DNA matches it firmly. Not every row has a clone size; where given, it reads once, few, many or a size class.

V: TRBV7-9
J: TRBJ2-2
size: .
D: .
CDR3: CASSLGLGANTGELFF
DNA: TGTGCCAGCAGCCTGGGGTTAGGGGCGAACACCGGGGAGCTGTTTTTT

V: TRBV4-1
J: TRBJ1-2
size: few
D: TRBD1
CDR3: CASSQDRDRVYTF
DNA: TGCGCCAGCAGCCAAGATCGGGACAGGGTTTACACCTTC

V: TRBV3-1
J: TRBJ1-5
size: many
D: TRBD1
CDR3: CAAGDSRQPQHF
DNA: TGTGCCGCCGGGGACAGTAGACAGCCCCAGCATTTT

V: TRBV25-1
J: TRBJ1-1
size: many
D: .
CDR3: CASSDLQGDTEAFF
DNA: TGTGCCAGCAGTGACCTGCAGGGAGACACTGAAGCTTTCTTT

V: TRBV24-1
J: TRBJ2-5
size: many
D: TRBD1
CDR3: CATSTTTGIQETQYF
DNA: TGTGCCACCAGTACCACGACAGGGATCCAAGAGACCCAGTACTTC

V: TRBV4-2
J: TRBJ1-2
size: few
D: .
CDR3: CASSRAGTLAECTF
DNA: TGTGCCAGCAGCCGCGCCGGGACACTCGCAGAGTGCACCTTC

V: TRBV7-9
J: TRBJ1-1
size: few
D: .
CDR3: CASSLDGYTEAFF
DNA: TGTGCCAGCAGCTTAGACGGGTACACTGAAGCTTTCTTT

V: TRBV20-1
J: TRBJ2-7
size: few
D: .
CDR3: CSATDGFAYEQYF
DNA: TGCAGTGCGACGGACGGGTTTGCCTACGAGCAGTACTTC

V: TRBV11-2
J: TRBJ2-2
size: many
D: TRBD1
CDR3: CASSSLGQAGAGTGELFF
DNA: TGTGCCAGCAGCTCCCTGGGACAGGCTGGTGCGGGCACCGGGGAGCTGTTTTTT

V: TRBV27
J: TRBJ2-6
size: few
D: .
CDR3: CASRQAPGANVLTF
DNA: TGTGCCAGCAGACAAGCACCTGGGGCCAACGTCCTGACTTTC

V: TRBV12-3/TRBV12-4
J: TRBJ2-7
size: .
D: .
CDR3: CASSPSPREQYF
DNA: TGTGCCAGCAGCCCATCTCCCCGCGAGCAGTACTTC

V: TRBV7-9
J: TRBJ2-2
size: few
D: TRBD1
CDR3: CASSPGTGVNTGELFF
DNA: TGTGCCAGCAGCCCAGGGACAGGGGTCAACACCGGGGAGCTGTTTTTT

V: TRBV12-5
J: TRBJ2-7
size: few
D: .
CDR3: CASGLDPPSSLRIEQYF
DNA: TGTGCTAGTGGTTTGGACCCCCCTTCAAGCCTACGCATCGAGCAGTACTTC

V: TRBV4-1
J: TRBJ1-5
size: .
D: .
CDR3: CASSQEIGRQPQHF
DNA: TGCGCCAGCAGCCAAGAGATAGGGCGACAGCCCCAGCATTTT

V: TRBV3-1
J: TRBJ2-7
size: many
D: TRBD1
CDR3: CASSHPSGTGVFEQYF
DNA: TGTGCCAGCAGCCACCCGAGCGGGACAGGGGTTTTCGAGCAGTACTTC

V: TRBV24-1
J: TRBJ1-2
size: many
D: .
CDR3: CATSDSTGYYGYTF
DNA: TGTGCCACCAGTGATTCCACCGGATACTATGGCTACACCTTC

V: TRBV6-1
J: TRBJ2-5
size: few
D: TRBD1
CDR3: CASRPSGGRETQYF
DNA: TGTGCCAGCAGACCATCAGGGGGCAGGGAGACCCAGTACTTC